Following are 12 T cell receptor beta chains from one sample sequenced in a study of neurological immune-mediated disorders. MiXCR was run by TCRdb on the 5' RACE reads, yielding one entry per CDR3 protein. The data hold about 95,000 distinct CDR3 sequences, with 3% to 4.5% observed a single time. Sequenced sample: PBMCs. Receptors originate from a woman aged 18-29 years with multiple sclerosis.

In this sample, this clonotype turned up many times. The chain has TRBV5-1 and TRBJ2-5, with D possibly being TRBD1 (6 bases). Trimming removed 3 bases from V and 5 bases from J, with 14 bases in between. Germline V lookup: CDR1 SGHRS, CDR2 YFSETQ. The CDR3 has 14 residues. The CDR3 nucleotides read TGCGCCAGCAGCTCCCCTGAGGGGGTGGAGACCCAGTACTTC. Its protein is CASSSPEGVETQYF.

This clonotype was detected ten times or more. This rearrangement joins TRBV11-2 to TRBJ1-5, with D possibly matching TRBD1 (6 bases). Trimming pared 1 base from V and 3 bases from J, leaving 13 bases between. The CDR3 extends over 16 amino acids. Germline V gene sequence: CDR1 SGHAT, CDR2 FQNNGV. The CDR3 sequence is CASSLGQVGFNQPQHF. In DNA, the CDR3 is TGTGCCAGCAGCTTAGGACAGGTGGGCTTCAATCAGCCCCAGCATTTT.

There are many counts of this clonotype. The chain carries TRBV7-8 and TRBJ2-7; D ambiguous. The CDR3 consists of 14 residues. Per germline, CDR1 SGHVS and CDR2 FQNEAQ. V gave up 3 bases and J gave up 3 bases, with 12 bases separating them. This CDR3 reads CASSLARTIYEQYF. The CDR3, as DNA: TGTGCCAGCAGCTTGGCCAGGACCATCTACGAGCAGTACTTC. Combining the CDR3 with reference TRBV7-8 and TRBJ2-7 gives the whole variable domain GAGVSQSPRYKVAKRGQDVALRCDPISGHVSLFWYQQALGQGPEFLTYFQNEAQLDKSGLPSDRFFAERPEGSVSTLKIQRTQQEDSAVYLCASSLARTIYEQYFGPGTRLTVT.

This clonotype was counted at least ten times. The V and J genes are TRBV7-6 and TRBJ2-7, with D possibly matching TRBD1 (6 bases). Germline V gene data show CDR1 as SGHVS and CDR2 as FNYEAQ. Trimming stripped 5 bases from V and 3 bases from J, with 14 bases between. This CDR3 comprises 14 residues. The CDR3 coding sequence is TGTGCCAGCAGCCTCCGGACAGCCAGCTACGAGCAGTACTTC. Translation: CASSLRTASYEQYF. Supplemented by reference TRBV7-6 and TRBJ2-7, the full variable domain reads GAGVSQSPRYKVTKRGQDVALRCDPISGHVSLYWYRQALGQGPEFLTYFNYEAQQDKSGLPNDRFSAERPEGSISTLTIQRTEQRDSAMYRCASSLRTASYEQYFGPGTRLTVT.

Ten or more counts support this clonotype. This sequence joins TRBV29-1 and TRBJ1-1; perhaps TRBD1 as D (5 bases). V gave up 1 base and J gave up 7 bases, with 13 bases separating them. This CDR3 spans 13 amino acids. Germline assignment: CDR1 SQVTM and CDR2 ANQGSEA. The CDR3 DNA sequence: TGCAGCGTTGAAGGCGGGGCGGCCTATGAAGCTTTCTTT. The encoded protein is CSVEGGAAYEAFF.

This clonotype was counted at least ten times. V is TRBV20-1 and J is TRBJ2-3; 15 nucleotides line up with TRBD2. The germline CDR1 and CDR2 sequences are DFQATT and SNEGSKA (reference sequence). The CDR3 sequence is 13 residues long. J was trimmed by 6 bases and V by 6 bases; bases with no gene match: 1. The CDR3 bases are TGCAGTGCAGGGACTAGCGGGAGGGATACGCAGTATTTT. Encoded protein: CSAGTSGRDTQYF.

In this sample, this clonotype turned up a few times. The V call is TRBV24-1, the J call TRBJ2-2; D is undetermined. CDR1 and CDR2 from the germline V gene are KGHDR and SFDVKD. This CDR3 comprises 15 residues. V dropped 3 bases and J dropped 6 bases, with 13 bases sitting between them. CDR3 nucleotide sequence: TGTGCCACCAGTGATACCTCAGGAAACGCCGGGGAGCTGTTTTTT. This gives the protein CATSDTSGNAGELFF.

At least ten counts were recorded for this clonotype. The genes are TRBV11-2 and TRBJ1-6; 9 bases are a match to TRBD1. Germline V gene lookup returns CDR1 SGHAT and CDR2 FQNNGV. This CDR3 has 17 amino acids. V was pared by 1 base and J by 10 bases, with 11 bases of the junction left unmatched. The DNA of the CDR3 is TGTGCCAGCAGCTTAGGGGACAGGGTGTATCGTCAGTCACCCCTCCACTTT. This encodes CASSLGDRVYRQSPLHF.

This clonotype was recorded many times. The chain employs TRBV12-3 or TRBV12-4 and TRBJ2-2; 8 positions match TRBD1. This CDR3 has 14 amino acids. Trimming removed 6 bases from V and 4 bases from J; junction bases left unmatched: 4. The CDR3 loop is CASSIQGVTGELFF. The CDR3 DNA reads TGTGCCAGCAGCATACAGGGGGTCACCGGGGAGCTGTTTTTT.

This clonotype occurred many times. The chain recombines TRBV21-1 with TRBJ2-3; TRBD1 is the table's D call, not checked against the DNA. TRBV21-1 is an annotated pseudogene. There are 16 residues in the CDR3. CDR3 bases: TGTGCCAGCAGGACTTCGGACAGGGGAGACACAGATACGCAGTATTTT. It codes for CASRTSDRGDTDTQYF.

Remarks on this clonotype: The conserved closing phenylalanine or tryptophan is absent in this CDR3, likely reflecting a read error. This sequence joins TRBV20-1 and TRBJ1-2, with D possibly TRBD1 on 5 matching bases. The CDR3 has 12 residues. CDR1 is DFQATT and CDR2 is SNEGSKA in the germline V gene (reference sequence). Here the CDR3 reads CSARGDPYSYTS. The CDR3 region has the DNA TGCAGTGCTAGAGGGGACCCCTATAGCTACACCTCC.

In its sample, this clonotype was seen many times. This chain uses TRBV16 with TRBJ2-2; the D gene is possibly TRBD2 (5 bases). The CDR3 consists of 15 residues. The V end was cut by 3 bases, the J end by 4 bases, with 12 bases between. Germline V gene sequence: CDR1 KGHSY, CDR2 FQNENV. The CDR3 DNA reads as TGTGCCAGCAGCCAGTATCTAGCAGTCACCGGGGAGCTGTTTTTT. Its protein product is CASSQYLAVTGELFF.